This entry concerns a single T cell receptor beta chain. Its target is not known. The sample comes from a study of cytomegalovirus exposure and HLA in healthy donors. Findings and limits, study-wide: In an earlier analysis, most TCR beta V segments were productive about 87% or about 30% of the time.

Use of 60 Vbeta and 13 Jbeta primers characterized the PCR. The table came from immunoSEQ multiplex PCR; TCRdb's copy has only in-frame clones and leaves some out. The data show some 70,000 clones, approximately 70% seen once. CDR1 and CDR2 (germline): SGHRS, YFSETQ. The CDR3 runs to 16 residues. The J segment lost 5 bases and the V segment lost 4 bases, leaving 11 bases of the junction unmatched. Material: PBMCs. This sequence originates from a male donor in good health and CMV-seropositive. V gene TRBV5-1 combines with J gene TRBJ2-5; 10 bases align to TRBD2. Here the CDR3 DNA reads TGCGCCAGCAGCATGGACCCTAGCGGGGGTGCGGAGACCCAGTACTTC. This translates into CASSMDPSGGAETQYF.